This T cell receptor (beta chain) was captured by sequencing in a study of shared clonotypes between healthy human individuals. Some clones are missing from TCRdb's copy, which holds only in-frame ones; the method was immunoSEQ multiplex PCR. The table includes 2 million to 2.5 million clones, about 90% detected once. CDR3 length: 17 amino acids. With 2 bases clipped from V and 6 bases from J, the junction kept 9 bases outside the gene matches. CDR1 KGHSH and CDR2 LQKENI come from the germline V gene. This receptor was taken from a man aged 18 to 35 in good health. Some clones in this sample may be carry-over from other donors' samples. Sequenced material: naive CD4+ T cells from PBMCs. The sample's subset: CD45RA+ positively selected. The chain links TRBV18 to TRBJ2-2; 10 bases agree with TRBD2. The CDR3, as DNA: TGTGCCAGCTCACCATTCCGGCTAGCGGGAGAGTCCGGGGAGCTGTTTTTT. Its protein product is CASSPFRLAGESGELFF.